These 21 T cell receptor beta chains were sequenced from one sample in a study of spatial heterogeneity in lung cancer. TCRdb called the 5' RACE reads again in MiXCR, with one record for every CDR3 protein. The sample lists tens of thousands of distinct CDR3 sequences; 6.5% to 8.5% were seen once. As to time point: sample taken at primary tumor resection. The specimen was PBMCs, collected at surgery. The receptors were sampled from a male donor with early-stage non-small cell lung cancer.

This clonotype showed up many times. The CDR3 protein is CASSPGDRRNEKLFF. The CDR3 DNA reads TGCGCCAGCAGCCCGGGGGACCGACGTAATGAAAAACTGTTTTTT. The J gene is TRBJ1-4, the V gene TRBV5-1; a weak D match, TRBD1 (5 bases). The germline V gene encodes CDR1 SGHRS and CDR2 YFSETQ. Trimming cost V 4 bases and J 4 bases, with 14 bases left between them. The CDR3 is 15 amino acids.

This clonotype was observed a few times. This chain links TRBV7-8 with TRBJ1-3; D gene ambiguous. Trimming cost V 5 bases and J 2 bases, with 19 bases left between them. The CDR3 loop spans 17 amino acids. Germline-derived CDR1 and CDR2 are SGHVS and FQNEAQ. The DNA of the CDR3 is TGTGCCAGCAGCCCACTCAGGATTCTTCTCGCTGGAAACACCATATATTTT. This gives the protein CASSPLRILLAGNTIYF.

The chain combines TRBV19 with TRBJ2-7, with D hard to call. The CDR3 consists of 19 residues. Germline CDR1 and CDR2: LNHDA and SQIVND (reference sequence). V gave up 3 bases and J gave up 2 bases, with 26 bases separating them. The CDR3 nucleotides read TGTGCCAGTAGTATTCCCCCAATTGGATTTTTGGGTCTTACCTACGAGCAGTACGTC. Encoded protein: CASSIPPIGFLGLTYEQYV.

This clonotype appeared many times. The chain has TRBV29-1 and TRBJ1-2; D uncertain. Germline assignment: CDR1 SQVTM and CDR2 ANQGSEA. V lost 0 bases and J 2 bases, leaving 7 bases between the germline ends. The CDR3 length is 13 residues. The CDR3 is CSVEEVLNYGYTF. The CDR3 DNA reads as TGCAGCGTTGAAGAGGTCCTGAACTATGGCTACACCTTC.

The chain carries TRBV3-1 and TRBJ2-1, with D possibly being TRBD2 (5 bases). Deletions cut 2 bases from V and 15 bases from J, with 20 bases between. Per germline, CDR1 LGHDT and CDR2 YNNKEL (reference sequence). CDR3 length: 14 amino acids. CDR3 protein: CASSQRALARSPFF. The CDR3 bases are TGTGCCAGCAGCCAAAGAGCCCTAGCTCGTTCGCCGTTCTTC.

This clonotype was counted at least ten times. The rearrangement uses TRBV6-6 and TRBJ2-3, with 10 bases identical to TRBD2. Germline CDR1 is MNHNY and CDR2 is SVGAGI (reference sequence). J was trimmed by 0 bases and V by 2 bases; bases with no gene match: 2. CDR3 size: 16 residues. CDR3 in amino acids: CASSYPSGGSTDTQYF. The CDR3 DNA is TGTGCCAGCAGTTACCCTAGCGGGGGTAGCACAGATACGCAGTATTTT.

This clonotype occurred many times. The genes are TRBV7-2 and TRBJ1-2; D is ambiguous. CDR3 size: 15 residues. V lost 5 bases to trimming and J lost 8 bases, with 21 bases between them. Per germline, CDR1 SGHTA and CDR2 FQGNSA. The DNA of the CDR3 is TGTGCCAGCAGCCCTCGGCGACCCGCCGTGGGAGGCTACACCTTC. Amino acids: CASSPRRPAVGGYTF.

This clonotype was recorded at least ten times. This chain's CDR3 is CSATETLDTSTDTQYF. For the CDR3, the DNA is TGCAGTGCTACCGAAACACTCGATACTAGCACAGATACGCAGTATTTT. V usage is TRBV20-1 and J usage is TRBJ2-3; no definite D call. V was trimmed by 4 bases and J by 0 bases, leaving 17 bases between them. The germline V gene has CDR1 DFQATT and CDR2 SNEGSKA (reference sequence). There are 16 residues in the CDR3.

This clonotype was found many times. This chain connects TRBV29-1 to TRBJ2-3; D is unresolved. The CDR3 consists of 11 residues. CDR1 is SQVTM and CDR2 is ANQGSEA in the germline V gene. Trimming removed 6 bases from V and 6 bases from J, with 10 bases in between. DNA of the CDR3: TGCAGCGTGGACCAGCCGGATACGCAGTATTTT. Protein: CSVDQPDTQYF.

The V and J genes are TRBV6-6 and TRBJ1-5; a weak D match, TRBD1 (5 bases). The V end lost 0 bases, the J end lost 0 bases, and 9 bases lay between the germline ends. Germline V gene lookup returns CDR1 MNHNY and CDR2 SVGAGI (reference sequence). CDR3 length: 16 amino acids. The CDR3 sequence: CASSYSGGYSNQPQHF. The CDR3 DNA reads TGTGCCAGCAGTTACTCCGGGGGTTATAGCAATCAGCCCCAGCATTTT.

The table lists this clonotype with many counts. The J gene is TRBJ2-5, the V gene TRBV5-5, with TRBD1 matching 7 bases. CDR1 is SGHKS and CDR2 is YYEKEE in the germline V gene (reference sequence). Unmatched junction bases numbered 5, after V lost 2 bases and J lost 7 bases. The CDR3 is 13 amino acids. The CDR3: CASSFGQVGTQYF. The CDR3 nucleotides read TGTGCCAGCAGCTTCGGACAGGTCGGGACCCAGTACTTC.

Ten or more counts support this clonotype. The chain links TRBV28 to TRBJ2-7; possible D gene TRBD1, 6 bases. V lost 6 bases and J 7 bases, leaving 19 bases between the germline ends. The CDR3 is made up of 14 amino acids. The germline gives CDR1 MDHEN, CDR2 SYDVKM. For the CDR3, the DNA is TGTGCCAGCAGCCTACCTACAGGGAGAGGGGAGCAGTACGTC. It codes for CASSLPTGRGEQYV.

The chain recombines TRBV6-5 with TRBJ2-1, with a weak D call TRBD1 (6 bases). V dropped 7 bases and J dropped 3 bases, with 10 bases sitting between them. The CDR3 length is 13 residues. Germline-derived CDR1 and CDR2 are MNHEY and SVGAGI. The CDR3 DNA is TGTGCCAGCACCCCAGGGGTCTACAATGAGCAGTTCTTC. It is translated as CASTPGVYNEQFF.

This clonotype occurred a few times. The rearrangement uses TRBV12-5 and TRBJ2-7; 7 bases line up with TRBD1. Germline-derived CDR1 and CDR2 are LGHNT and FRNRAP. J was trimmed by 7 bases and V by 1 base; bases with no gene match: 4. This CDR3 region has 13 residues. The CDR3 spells CASGLGTGREQYF. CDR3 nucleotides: TGTGCTAGTGGTTTGGGGACAGGCCGGGAGCAGTACTTC.

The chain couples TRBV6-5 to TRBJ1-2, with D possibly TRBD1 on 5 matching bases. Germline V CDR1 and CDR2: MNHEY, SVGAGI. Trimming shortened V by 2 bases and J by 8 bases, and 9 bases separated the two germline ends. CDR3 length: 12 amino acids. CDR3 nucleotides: TGTGCCAGCAGTTACGTGGGGACGGGCTACACCTTC. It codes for CASSYVGTGYTF.

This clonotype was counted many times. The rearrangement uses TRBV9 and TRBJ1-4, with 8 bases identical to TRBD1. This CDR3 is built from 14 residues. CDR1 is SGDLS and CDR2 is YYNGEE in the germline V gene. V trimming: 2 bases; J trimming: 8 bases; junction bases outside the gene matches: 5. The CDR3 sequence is CASSVTGAGEKLFF. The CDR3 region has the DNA TGTGCCAGCAGCGTGACAGGGGCTGGGGAAAAACTGTTTTTT.

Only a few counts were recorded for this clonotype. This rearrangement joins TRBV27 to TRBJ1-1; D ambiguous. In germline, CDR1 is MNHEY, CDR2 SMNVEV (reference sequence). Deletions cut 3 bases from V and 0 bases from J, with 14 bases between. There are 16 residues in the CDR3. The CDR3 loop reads CASSLGFKSMNTEAFF. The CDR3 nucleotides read TGTGCCAGCAGTTTGGGGTTCAAGAGCATGAACACTGAAGCTTTCTTT.

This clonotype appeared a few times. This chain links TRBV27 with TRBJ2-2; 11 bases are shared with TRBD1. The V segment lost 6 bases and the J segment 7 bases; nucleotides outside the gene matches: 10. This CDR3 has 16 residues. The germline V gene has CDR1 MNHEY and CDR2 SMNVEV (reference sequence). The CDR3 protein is CASRLYGQGASGELFF. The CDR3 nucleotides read TGTGCCAGCAGGCTTTATGGACAGGGGGCCAGCGGGGAGCTGTTTTTT.

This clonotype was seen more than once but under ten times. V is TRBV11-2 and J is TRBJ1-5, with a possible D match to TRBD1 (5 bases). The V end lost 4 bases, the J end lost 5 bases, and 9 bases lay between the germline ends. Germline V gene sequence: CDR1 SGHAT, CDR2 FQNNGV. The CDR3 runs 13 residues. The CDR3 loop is CASSSGLDQPQHF. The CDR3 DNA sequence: TGTGCCAGCAGCTCAGGGCTGGATCAGCCCCAGCATTTT.

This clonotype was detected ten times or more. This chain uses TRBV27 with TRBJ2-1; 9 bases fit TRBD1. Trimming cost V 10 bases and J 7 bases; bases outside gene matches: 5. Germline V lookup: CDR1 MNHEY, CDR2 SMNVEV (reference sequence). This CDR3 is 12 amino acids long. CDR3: CATKQGANEQFF. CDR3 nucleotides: TGTGCCACCAAACAGGGGGCGAATGAGCAGTTCTTC.

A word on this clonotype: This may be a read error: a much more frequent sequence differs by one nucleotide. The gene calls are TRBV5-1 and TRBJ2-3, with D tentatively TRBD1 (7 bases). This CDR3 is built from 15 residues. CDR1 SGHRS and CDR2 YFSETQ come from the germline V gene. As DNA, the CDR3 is TGCGCCAGCAGGCGGAGGGGGCGAGGGGAAGATACGCAGAATTTT. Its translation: CASRRRGRGEDTQNF.